Below are 24 T cell receptor beta chains sequenced from a single sample in a study of T-cell reconstitution after alpha-beta-depleted transplantation in children. Unique molecular identifiers were used to barcode this TCRbeta library. One entry per CDR3 protein, called by TCRdb with MiXCR from the PCR reads. The table includes about 400,000 distinct CDR3 sequences, roughly 22% detected once. The sample was PBMCs from the stem cell graft donor, taken from the stem cell graft. These receptors came from a human donor who donated a stem cell graft to a child with acute myeloid leukemia.

This clonotype occurred many times. This sequence joins TRBV29-1 and TRBJ2-2; TRBD1 aligns across 8 bases. Trimming cost V 6 bases and J 4 bases; bases outside gene matches: 4. CDR1 and CDR2 from the germline V gene are SQVTM and ANQGSEA. The CDR3 has 13 amino acids. The CDR3 DNA reads as TGCAGCGTCGACAGGGGAGGCACCGGGGAGCTGTTTTTT. Protein product: CSVDRGGTGELFF.

This clonotype occurred a few times. The CDR3 DNA reads as TGTGCCATCAGTGAGCAGCTAGCGGGAGCCGGGGAGCTGTTTTTT. Translation gives CAISEQLAGAGELFF. This rearrangement joins TRBV10-3 to TRBJ2-2; TRBD2 aligns across 10 bases. After removal of 2 bases from V and 6 bases from J, the junction contained 3 bases not matched to a gene. CDR3 length equals 15 residues. Germline V gene data show CDR1 as ENHRY and CDR2 as SYGVKD.

The table lists this clonotype with many counts. This sequence joins TRBV5-6 and TRBJ2-1; possibly TRBD1 for D (5 bases). This CDR3 contains 15 residues. Looked up from germline, CDR1 is SGHDT and CDR2 is YYEEEE. V was trimmed by 4 bases and J by 5 bases, leaving 16 bases between them. In DNA, the CDR3 is TGTGCCAGCAGCCTGTACGACAGATCGGACAATGAGCAGTTCTTC. It specifies CASSLYDRSDNEQFF.

There are a few counts of this clonotype. The chain is built from TRBV20-1 and TRBJ2-7; D is unresolved. CDR1 DFQATT and CDR2 SNEGSKA come from the germline V gene (reference sequence). Trimming removed 3 bases from V and 0 bases from J, with 6 bases in between. The length of the CDR3 is 12 residues. CDR3 amino acids: CSASRNSYEQYF. The CDR3 DNA sequence: TGCAGTGCTAGCCGAAACTCCTACGAGCAGTACTTC.

This clonotype was detected a few times. This sequence joins TRBV10-3 and TRBJ1-2; no firm D call. This CDR3 spans 13 amino acids. The germline V gene has CDR1 ENHRY and CDR2 SYGVKD. Trimming cost V 0 bases and J 4 bases, with 6 bases left between them. CDR3 bases: TGTGCCATCAGTGAGTCACGACCCTATGGCTACACCTTC. Translating it yields CAISESRPYGYTF.

This clonotype turned up a few times. The V and J genes are TRBV2 and TRBJ2-1; 8 nucleotides align to TRBD2. CDR3 length equals 15 residues. CDR1 and CDR2 from the germline V gene are SNHLY and FYNNEI. J lost 2 bases, V lost 5 bases, and 5 bases had no gene match. CDR3 residues: CASSSSGRPYNEQFF. CDR3 nucleotides: TGTGCCAGCAGTTCAAGCGGGAGACCCTACAATGAGCAGTTCTTC.

CDR3 nucleotides: TGTGCCAGCAGTTACGAAAGTGGTAGCGGACGAAGAGGGGATACGCAGTATTTT. It specifies CASSYESGSGRRGDTQYF. V usage is TRBV6-2 or TRBV6-3 and J usage is TRBJ2-3, with a tentative D call TRBD2 (6 bases). In germline, CDR1 is MNHEY, CDR2 SVGEGT. V was cut by 2 bases and J by 6 bases, with 24 bases left in between. The CDR3 sequence is 18 residues long.

The chain is built from TRBV20-1 and TRBJ1-1; 9 nucleotides line up with TRBD1. V shed 0 bases, J shed 6 bases, and the junction held 11 bases outside the gene matches. Looked up from germline, CDR1 is DFQATT and CDR2 is SNEGSKA (reference sequence). The CDR3 runs 16 residues. CDR3 coding DNA: TGCAGTGCTAGAGATCGATTCGGGACAGGGATCCCTGAAGCTTTCTTT. Protein product: CSARDRFGTGIPEAFF.

This clonotype occurred a few times. The genes are TRBV12-3 or TRBV12-4 and TRBJ2-1; weak D call: TRBD1 (6 bases). This CDR3 is 14 amino acids long. Deletions cut 5 bases from V and 5 bases from J, with 13 bases between. The CDR3, as DNA: TGTGCCAGCAGTCCCGGGACATTGCACAATGAGCAGTTCTTC. Amino acid sequence: CASSPGTLHNEQFF.

This clonotype was detected ten times or more. CDR3 sequence (DNA): TGTGCCAGCAGTTTCGGGACTAGGGAGGACAATGAGCAGTTCTTC. Encoded protein: CASSFGTREDNEQFF. This sequence joins TRBV12-3 or TRBV12-4 and TRBJ2-1; 8 bases fit TRBD2. The trim removed 3 bases at V and 5 bases at J, leaving 6 bases unmatched. The CDR3 length is 15 residues.

This chain joins TRBV29-1 and TRBJ2-1, with a tentative D call TRBD1 (5 bases). V dropped 6 bases and J dropped 0 bases, with 12 bases sitting between them. Germline V CDR1 and CDR2: SQVTM, ANQGSEA. The CDR3 is 14 residues long. CDR3 sequence: CSVRQRLSYNEQFF. The CDR3 coding sequence is TGCAGCGTCCGACAGAGACTCTCCTACAATGAGCAGTTCTTC.

V gene TRBV21-1 combines with J gene TRBJ2-7; the D call of TRBD1 is as the table states it, not checked on the DNA. TRBV21-1 constitutes a pseudogene. The CDR3 totals 17 residues. CDR3 nucleotides: TGTGCCAGCAGCAAGACCACTTGGGGCGTGAGGTCCTACGAGCAGTACTTC. The encoded protein is CASSKTTWGVRSYEQYF.

J is TRBJ2-1 and V is TRBV28, with D maybe TRBD2 (5 bases). This CDR3 region has 15 residues. The germline V gene has CDR1 MDHEN and CDR2 SYDVKM. Trimming cost V 6 bases and J 0 bases, with 12 bases left between them. CDR3 DNA sequence: TGTGCCAGCAGCCAATTAGCGACCTCCTACAATGAGCAGTTCTTC. This encodes CASSQLATSYNEQFF.

This clonotype occurred a few times. The chain uses TRBV15 and TRBJ1-1; D is undetermined. This CDR3 contains 12 residues. Germline CDR1 is LNHNV and CDR2 is YYDKDF (reference sequence). The V end lost 0 bases, the J end lost 7 bases, and 6 bases lay between the germline ends. CDR3 in amino acids: CATSRDTDEAFF. The DNA of the CDR3 is TGTGCCACCAGCAGAGATACGGATGAAGCTTTCTTT.

The chain combines TRBV29-1 with TRBJ2-7, with 10 bases identical to TRBD1. CDR1 and CDR2 (germline): SQVTM, ANQGSEA. J lost 0 bases, V lost 5 bases, and 1 base had no gene match. This CDR3 is 13 amino acids long. This CDR3 is CSVWTGGSYEQYF. As DNA, the CDR3 is TGCAGCGTTTGGACAGGGGGCTCCTACGAGCAGTACTTC.

This sequence joins TRBV12-3 or TRBV12-4 and TRBJ2-6; D tentatively fits TRBD1 or TRBD2 (5 bases each). Trimming cost V 5 bases and J 0 bases, with 14 bases left between them. The CDR3 sequence is 17 residues long. CDR3 in amino acids: CASSPPGRNSGANVLTF. The CDR3 nucleotides read TGTGCCAGCAGTCCCCCGGGACGTAACTCTGGGGCCAACGTCCTGACTTTC.

The gene calls are TRBV12-3 or TRBV12-4 and TRBJ2-1; 10 bases map to TRBD1. CDR3 length equals 13 residues. V lost 6 bases, J lost 6 bases, and 2 bases stayed unmatched. The CDR3 DNA reads TGTGCCAGCAGGGGACAGGGGCCCAATGAGCAGTTCTTC. It yields the protein CASRGQGPNEQFF.

The chain recombines TRBV20-1 with TRBJ1-5; D not resolved. This CDR3 region has 14 residues. Germline CDR1 reads DFQATT; CDR2 reads SNEGSKA (reference sequence). V was cut by 3 bases and J by 4 bases, with 13 bases left in between. CDR3 amino acids: CSARYGVTNQPQHF. CDR3 nucleotides: TGCAGTGCTAGGTATGGGGTAACAAATCAGCCCCAGCATTTT.

The rearrangement uses TRBV5-1 and TRBJ2-7; the match to TRBD1 covers 7 bases. Germline lookup yields CDR1 SGHRS and CDR2 YFSETQ. Trimming cost V 5 bases and J 2 bases; bases outside gene matches: 10. This CDR3 is built from 15 residues. The CDR3, as DNA: TGCGCCAGCAGAGCTGAGACAGGGAAAACCTACGAGCAGTACTTC. Translated, it gives CASRAETGKTYEQYF. Drawing the rest from reference TRBV5-1 and TRBJ2-7, the complete variable domain is KAGVTQTPRYLIKTRGQQVTLSCSPISGHRSVSWYQQTPGQGLQFLFEYFSETQRNKGNFPGRFSGRQFSNSRSEMNVSTLELGDSALYLCASRAETGKTYEQYFGPGTRLTVT.

V usage is TRBV4-1 and J usage is TRBJ1-1, with D tentatively TRBD1 (5 bases). The V gene lost 3 bases and the J gene lost 0 bases, with 17 bases spanning the gap. Germline-derived CDR1 and CDR2 are MGHRA and YSYEKL. CDR3 length: 17 amino acids. The CDR3 DNA reads as TGCGCCAGCAGCCATTTGGGATCCGGGGCCTTGAACACTGAAGCTTTCTTT. Protein product: CASSHLGSGALNTEAFF.

This clonotype has only a few counts. The J gene is TRBJ1-4, the V gene TRBV12-3 or TRBV12-4; 9 bases align to TRBD1. The CDR3 is made up of 14 amino acids. J was trimmed by 7 bases and V by 5 bases; bases with no gene match: 5. The CDR3 is CASSVGQGGEKLFF. CDR3 DNA sequence: TGTGCCAGCAGTGTGGGACAGGGAGGTGAAAAACTGTTTTTT.

In this sample, this clonotype turned up a few times. V usage is TRBV6-2 or TRBV6-3 and J usage is TRBJ2-7, with D maybe TRBD2 (5 bases). Trimming pared 6 bases from V and 6 bases from J, leaving 15 bases between. Germline V CDR1 and CDR2: MNHEY, SVGEGT. This CDR3 spans 13 amino acids. Here the CDR3 reads CASSVRERFEQYF. CDR3 DNA: TGTGCCAGCAGCGTCCGGGAAAGGTTCGAGCAGTACTTC.

The genes are TRBV30 and TRBJ1-1, with TRBD1 matching 9 bases. Germline assignment: CDR1 GTSNPN and CDR2 SVGIG (reference sequence). V shed 3 bases, J shed 4 bases, and the junction held 6 bases outside the gene matches. The CDR3 length is 14 residues. The CDR3 coding sequence is TGTGCCTGGAGAAGGGGGACAGGGTTCACTGAAGCTTTCTTT. This sequence encodes CAWRRGTGFTEAFF.

This rearrangement joins TRBV4-3 to TRBJ2-7, with 10 bases lining up with TRBD2. CDR1 is LGHNA and CDR2 is YSLEER in the germline V gene. J lost 2 bases, V lost 3 bases, and 4 bases had no gene match. CDR3 length: 15 residues. Here the CDR3 reads CASSQHLAGAYEQYF. CDR3 nucleotides: TGCGCCAGCAGCCAGCACCTAGCGGGAGCCTACGAGCAGTACTTC.